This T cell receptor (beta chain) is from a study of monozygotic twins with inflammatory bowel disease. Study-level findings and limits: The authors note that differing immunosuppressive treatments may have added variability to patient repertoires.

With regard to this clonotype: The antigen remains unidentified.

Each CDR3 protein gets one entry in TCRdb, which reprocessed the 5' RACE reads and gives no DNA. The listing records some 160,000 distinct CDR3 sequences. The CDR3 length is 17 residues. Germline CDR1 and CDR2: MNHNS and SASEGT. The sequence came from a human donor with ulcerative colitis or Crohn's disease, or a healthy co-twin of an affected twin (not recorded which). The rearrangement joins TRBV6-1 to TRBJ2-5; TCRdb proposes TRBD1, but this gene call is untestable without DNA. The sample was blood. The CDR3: CASSRGRTGGRQETQYF.